Listed below are T cell receptor beta chains from one sample, sequenced in a study of CD8 T cells in ankylosing spondylitis. From the 5' RACE reads, TCRdb called clonotypes with MiXCR, one entry per CDR3 protein. The repertoire includes hundreds of thousands of distinct CDR3 sequences, 10% to 15% of them detected once, and approximately 0.51% sits in the top ten. Sequences were obtained from blood, either unsorted or a sorted T cell fraction (not recorded which). These receptors were taken from a male donor with ankylosing spondylitis. The CDR3 runs from the conserved cysteine through the conserved F or W. The D gene is left open where the match is weak. Size tells how often a clone was seen (once, few, many) or the class of an expanded clone, and some rows leave it out.

abundance	v_gene	d_gene	j_gene	CDR3nt	CDR3aa
few	TRBV4-2	.	TRBJ1-4	TGTGCCAGCAGCCAAGATGAGGCCGCCCCGAACCGCCTCTACGAAAAACTGTTTTTT	CASSQDEAAPNRLYEKLFF
few	TRBV20-1	.	TRBJ1-4	TGCAGTACAAGCTTAACAGGGAGGGGGGAAAAACTGTTTTTT	CSTSLTGRGEKLFF
many	TRBV10-3	.	TRBJ1-1	TGTGCCATCAGTACAACTTACACGAACACTGAAGCTTTCTTT	CAISTTYTNTEAFF
few	TRBV10-3	.	TRBJ1-4	TGTGCCACCTATACACCGGGGGGAAATGAAAAACTGTTTTTT	CATYTPGGNEKLFF
many	TRBV20-1	TRBD1	TRBJ1-5	TGCAGTGCCCAGACAGGGTTTAGCAATCAGCCCCAGCATTTT	CSAQTGFSNQPQHF
few	TRBV20-1	TRBD1	TRBJ1-5	TGCAGTGCCGGGAAACAGGGGACTGACAATCAGCCCCAGCATTTT	CSAGKQGTDNQPQHF
many	TRBV4-3	.	TRBJ1-1	TGCGCCAGCAGCCTGGACAGTTCAAACACTGAAGCTTTCTTT	CASSLDSSNTEAFF
many	TRBV6-5	TRBD2	TRBJ2-7	TGTGCCAGCAGTTATACGGGGGGCGAGCAGTACTTC	CASSYTGGEQYF
many	TRBV10-3	TRBD1	TRBJ2-7	TGTGCCATCAACCCGGGACAGGGCCGGTATGAGCAGTACTTC	CAINPGQGRYEQYF
.	TRBV27	TRBD2	TRBJ2-1	TGTGCCAGCAGCCGACTAGCGGGAGTTGGCTACAATGAGCAGTTCTTC	CASSRLAGVGYNEQFF
few	TRBV6-5	TRBD2	TRBJ2-1	TGTGCCAGCAGTTACCTTAGCGGGGGGGCCTACAATGAGCAGTTCTTC	CASSYLSGGAYNEQFF
few	TRBV18	.	TRBJ1-3	TGTGCCAGCTCACAGGGATTTGGAAACACCATATATTTT	CASSQGFGNTIYF
.	TRBV6-6	.	TRBJ1-2	TGTGCCAGCAGTTACTCAAGAATCTATGGCTACACCTTC	CASSYSRIYGYTF
.	TRBV20-1	TRBD1	TRBJ2-7	TGCAGTGCTCCGGGACAGACCTACGAGCAGTACTTC	CSAPGQTYEQYF
few	TRBV24-1	.	TRBJ2-1	TGTGCCACCAGTGATTTGCAGGCTCATAACTACAATGAGCAGTTCTTC	CATSDLQAHNYNEQFF
few	TRBV10-3	TRBD2	TRBJ2-7	TGTGCCATCAGTGAGTCGACAGAGCGGGGGACCTACGAGCAGTACTTC	CAISESTERGTYEQYF
few	TRBV11-3	TRBD1	TRBJ2-3	TGTGCCAGCAGCGGACAGGGTACGCAGTATTTT	CASSGQGTQYF
.	TRBV27	.	TRBJ1-1	TGTGCCAGCAGTTTTAAATTGAACACTGAAGCTTTCTTT	CASSFKLNTEAFF
many	TRBV11-2	.	TRBJ2-5	TGTGCCAGCAGCTTTACAACAGGGCCGGAGACCCAGTACTTC	CASSFTTGPETQYF
few	TRBV6-1	.	TRBJ2-6	TGTGCCACCTCGGGTGTCCATGGGGCCAACGTCCTGACTTTC	CATSGVHGANVLTF
few	TRBV20-1	.	TRBJ2-1	TGCAGTGCTACTGCTCAGATTGGTGAGCAGTTCTTC	CSATAQIGEQFF
.	TRBV7-9	.	TRBJ2-5	TGTGCCAGCAGGCAATTGGGAATCGGACAATTGCAAGAGACCCAGTACTTC	CASRQLGIGQLQETQYF
.	TRBV20-1	.	TRBJ2-5	TGCAGTGCTAGAAACGAGGGGCACCTCCAAGAGACCCAGTACTTC	CSARNEGHLQETQYF
.	TRBV7-2	TRBD1	TRBJ1-1	TGTGCCAGCAGCCCATACAGGGGCCCCTCGGATACTGAAGCTTTCTTT	CASSPYRGPSDTEAFF
.	TRBV20-1	TRBD2	TRBJ2-1	TGCAGTGCTAGAGACCCTAACCGGCGGGAGTCGAAAAATGAGCAGTTCTTC	CSARDPNRRESKNEQFF
few	TRBV20-1	TRBD1	TRBJ1-2	TGCAGTGCTAGCTCCTCACAGGGGATCTATGGCTACACCTTC	CSASSSQGIYGYTF
many	TRBV28	.	TRBJ1-2	TGTGCCAGCAGTTTTTTTACCTGGGCTAACTATGGCTACACCTTC	CASSFFTWANYGYTF
.	TRBV12-3/TRBV12-4	.	TRBJ1-4	TGTGCCAGCAGCCAGAGGGGGGGTGGGGAAAAACTGTTTTTT	CASSQRGGGEKLFF
.	TRBV18	TRBD1	TRBJ1-5	TGTGCCAGCTCACCAAATCGGGGACAGGGCGGTCAGCCCCAGCATTTT	CASSPNRGQGGQPQHF
few	TRBV10-3	.	TRBJ1-2	TGTGCCATCAGCTCACCGGCCTCTAGCTATGGCTACACCTTC	CAISSPASSYGYTF
.	TRBV19	.	TRBJ2-1	TGTGCCAGTAGTATAGGAGGAGGAAATGAGCAGTTCTTC	CASSIGGGNEQFF
.	TRBV5-6	TRBD2	TRBJ2-3	TGTGCCAGCAGCTGGGGACTAGCGGGAGAGGTGGATACGCAGTATTTT	CASSWGLAGEVDTQYF
many	TRBV20-1	.	TRBJ1-3	TGCAGTGCTAGAGATTGGGACTCTGGAAACACCATATATTTT	CSARDWDSGNTIYF
.	TRBV6-1	.	TRBJ2-2	TGTGCCAGCTCGAAATCGGGGGCAGTTAACACCGGGGAGCTGTTTTTT	CASSKSGAVNTGELFF
.	TRBV9	.	TRBJ2-7	TGTGCCAGCAGCGCTCTAGCGAAGCCCTACGAGCAGTACTTC	CASSALAKPYEQYF
few	TRBV6-1	TRBD2	TRBJ2-7	TGTGCCACGACTAGCGGGAGGGCCTCCTACGAGCAGTACTTC	CATTSGRASYEQYF
few	TRBV5-4	TRBD1	TRBJ2-1	TGTGCCAGCAGCTTGGATGGTATGCAGGGGGCGAATGAGCAGTTCTTC	CASSLDGMQGANEQFF
few	TRBV29-1	.	TRBJ2-7	TGCAGCGTTGAAGAAATTAGGGGGGCCTCCTACGAGCAGTACTTC	CSVEEIRGASYEQYF
many	TRBV12-3/TRBV12-4	.	TRBJ1-5	TGTGCCAGCAGTTTAGGGGCAGGGGATTATCAGCCCCAGCATTTT	CASSLGAGDYQPQHF
.	TRBV4-3	.	TRBJ2-1	TGCGCCAGCAGCCAGGGGGTGGGTATCAGCGGATACAATGAGCAGTTCTTC	CASSQGVGISGYNEQFF
.	TRBV6-4	.	TRBJ2-3	TGTGCCAGCAGTGCCCGTATCGGTTGGGCAGATACGCAGTATTTT	CASSARIGWADTQYF
.	TRBV30	.	TRBJ2-1	TGTGCCTGGAGCACACTAGGGGATGAGCAGTTCTTC	CAWSTLGDEQFF